The sequence of this T cell receptor (beta chain) was determined in a study of T-cell reconstitution after alpha-beta-depleted transplantation in children. Preparing the TCRbeta library involved the use of unique molecular identifiers. TCRdb reanalysed the PCR reads using MiXCR and keeps one entry per CDR3 protein. The profile shows hundreds of thousands of distinct CDR3 sequences, roughly 9.5% of them singletons. The CDR3 length is 13 residues. Germline-derived CDR1 and CDR2 are DFQATT and SNEGSKA (reference sequence). As concerns this clonotype: Germline is not matched at one junction end, which may reflect a read error.

V gene TRBV20-1 combines with J gene TRBJ1-5; tentative D call: TRBD1 (6 bases). Specimen: PBMCs from the stem cell graft donor, collected from the stem cell graft. The TCR was taken from a human donor who donated a stem cell graft to a child with SCID. CDR3 nucleotide sequence: TGCAGTGCCAGAGGGCAGGGGAATCAGCCCCAGCATTTT. Its translation is CSARGQGNQPQHF.